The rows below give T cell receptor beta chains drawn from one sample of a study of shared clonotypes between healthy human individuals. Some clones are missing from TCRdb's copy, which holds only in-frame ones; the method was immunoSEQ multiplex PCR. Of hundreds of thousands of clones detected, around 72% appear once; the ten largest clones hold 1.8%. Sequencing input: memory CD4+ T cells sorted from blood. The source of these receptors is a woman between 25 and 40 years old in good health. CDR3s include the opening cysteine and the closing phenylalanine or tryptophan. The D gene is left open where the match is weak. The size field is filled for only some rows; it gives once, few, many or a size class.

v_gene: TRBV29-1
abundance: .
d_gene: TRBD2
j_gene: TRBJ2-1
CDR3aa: CSGGEGMAGGAYNEQFF
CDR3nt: TGCAGCGGCGGGGAGGGGATGGCCGGGGGGGCCTACAATGAGCAGTTCTTC

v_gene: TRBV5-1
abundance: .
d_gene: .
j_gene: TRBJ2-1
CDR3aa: CASSLSTAGYNEQFF
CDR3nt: TGCGCCAGCAGCTTGTCCACGGCAGGGTACAATGAGCAGTTCTTC

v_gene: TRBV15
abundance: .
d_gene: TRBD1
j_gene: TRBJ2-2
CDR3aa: CATKPTGGNTGELFF
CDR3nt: TGTGCCACCAAACCGACAGGGGGTAACACCGGGGAGCTGTTTTTT

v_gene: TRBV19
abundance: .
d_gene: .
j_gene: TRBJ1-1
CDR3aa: CASGGSSLGTEAFF
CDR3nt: TGTGCCAGCGGGGGCAGTTCCCTGGGGACTGAAGCTTTCTTT

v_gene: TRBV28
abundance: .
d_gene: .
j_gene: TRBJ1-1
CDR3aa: CASSRLEGRTEAFF
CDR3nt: TGTGCCAGCAGCCGCCTCGAAGGGCGCACTGAAGCTTTCTTT

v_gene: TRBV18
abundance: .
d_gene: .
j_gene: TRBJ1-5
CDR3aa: CASSANQGSNQPQHF
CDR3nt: TGTGCCAGCTCAGCTAATCAGGGGAGCAATCAGCCCCAGCATTTT

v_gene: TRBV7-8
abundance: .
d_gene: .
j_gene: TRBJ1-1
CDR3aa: CASSPSGVNTEAFF
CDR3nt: TGTGCCAGCAGCCCTTCTGGGGTGAACACTGAAGCTTTCTTT

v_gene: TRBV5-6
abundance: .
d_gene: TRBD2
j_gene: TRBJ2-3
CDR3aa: CASSSEGLAGITDTQYF
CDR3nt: TGTGCCAGCAGCTCCGAGGGACTAGCGGGTATCACAGATACGCAGTATTTT

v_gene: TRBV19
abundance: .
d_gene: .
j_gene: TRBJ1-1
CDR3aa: CASSLGHKTEAFF
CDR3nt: TGTGCCAGTAGTCTGGGACATAAGACTGAAGCTTTCTTT

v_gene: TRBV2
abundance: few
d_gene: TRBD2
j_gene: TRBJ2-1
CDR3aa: CAIGTSGGEQFF
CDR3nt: TGTGCCATTGGGACTAGCGGCGGTGAGCAGTTCTTC

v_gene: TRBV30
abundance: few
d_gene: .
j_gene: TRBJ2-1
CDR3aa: CAWQGNNEQFF
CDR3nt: TGTGCCTGGCAGGGGAACAATGAGCAGTTCTTC

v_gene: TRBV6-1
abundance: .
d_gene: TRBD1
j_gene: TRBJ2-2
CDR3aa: CASTGQGAGGELFF
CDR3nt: TGTGCCAGCACCGGACAGGGGGCAGGCGGGGAGCTGTTTTTT

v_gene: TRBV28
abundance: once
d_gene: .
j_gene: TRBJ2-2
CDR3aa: CASRYQGTGTGELFF
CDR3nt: TGTGCCAGCAGATACCAGGGGACGGGAACCGGGGAGCTGTTTTTT

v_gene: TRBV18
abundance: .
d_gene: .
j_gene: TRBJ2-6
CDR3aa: CASSPFFDSSGANVLTF
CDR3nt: TGTGCCAGCTCACCATTCTTCGACAGCTCTGGGGCCAACGTCCTGACTTTC

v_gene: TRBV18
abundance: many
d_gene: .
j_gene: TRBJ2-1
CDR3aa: CASSPGGPQAGEQFF
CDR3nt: TGTGCCAGCTCACCAGGAGGCCCGCAGGCAGGTGAGCAGTTCTTC

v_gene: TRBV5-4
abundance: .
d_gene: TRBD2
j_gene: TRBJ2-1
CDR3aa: CASSISGNYNEQFF
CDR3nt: TGTGCCAGCAGTATTAGCGGGAACTACAATGAGCAGTTCTTC

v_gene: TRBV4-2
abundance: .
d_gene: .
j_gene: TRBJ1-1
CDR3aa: CASSQVGGRASTEAFF
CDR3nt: TGTGCCAGCAGCCAAGTGGGGGGAAGGGCAAGCACTGAAGCTTTCTTT

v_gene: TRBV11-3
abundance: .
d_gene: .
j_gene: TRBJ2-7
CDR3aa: CASSPWGAREQYF
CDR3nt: TGTGCCAGCAGTCCCTGGGGGGCGCGAGAGCAGTACTTC

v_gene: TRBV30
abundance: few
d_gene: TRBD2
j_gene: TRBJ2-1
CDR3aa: CAWSLKRESDEQFF
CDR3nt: TGTGCCTGGAGTTTAAAGCGGGAGAGTGATGAGCAGTTCTTC

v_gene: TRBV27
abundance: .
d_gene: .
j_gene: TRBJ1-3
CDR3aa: CASSLYAGYVSGNTIYF
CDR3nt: TGTGCCAGCAGTTTATATGCGGGCTACGTCTCTGGAAACACCATATATTTT

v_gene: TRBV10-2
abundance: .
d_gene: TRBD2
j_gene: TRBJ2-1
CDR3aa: CASSKTSGLYNEQFF
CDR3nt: TGCGCCAGCAGTAAGACTAGCGGGCTCTACAATGAGCAGTTCTTC

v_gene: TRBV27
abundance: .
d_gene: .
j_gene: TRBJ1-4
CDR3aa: CASSPRGTTNEKLFF
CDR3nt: TGTGCCAGCAGTCCCAGGGGTACAACTAATGAAAAACTGTTTTTT

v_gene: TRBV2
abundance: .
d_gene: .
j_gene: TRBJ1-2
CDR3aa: CASSAGRNLRYGYTF
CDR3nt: TGTGCCAGCAGTGCTGGACGTAACCTTCGCTATGGCTACACCTTC

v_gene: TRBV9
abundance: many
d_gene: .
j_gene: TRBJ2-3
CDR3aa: CASSVWGSTDTQYF
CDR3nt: TGTGCCAGCAGCGTGTGGGGGAGCACAGATACGCAGTATTTT

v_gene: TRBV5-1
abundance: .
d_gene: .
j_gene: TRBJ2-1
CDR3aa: CASSVETNRYNEQFF
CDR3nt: TGCGCCAGCAGCGTAGAAACGAACCGCTACAATGAGCAGTTCTTC

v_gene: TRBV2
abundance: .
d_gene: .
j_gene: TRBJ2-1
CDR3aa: CASQGGTGPNEQFF
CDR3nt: TGTGCCAGCCAAGGCGGGACTGGCCCCAATGAGCAGTTCTTC

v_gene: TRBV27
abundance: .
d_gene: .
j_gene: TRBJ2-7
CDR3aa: CASSLSVTSPYEQYF
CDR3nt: TGTGCCAGCAGTTTATCGGTGACAAGCCCCTACGAGCAGTACTTC

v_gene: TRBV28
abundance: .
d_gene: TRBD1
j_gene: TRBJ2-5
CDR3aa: CASSAAPGRGTIEETQYF
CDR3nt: TGTGCCAGCAGTGCTGCGCCGGGCAGGGGGACGATTGAAGAGACCCAGTACTTC

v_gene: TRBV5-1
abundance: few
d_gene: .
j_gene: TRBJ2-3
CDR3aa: CASSLGTPYTDTQYF
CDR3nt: TGCGCCAGCAGCTTAGGGACCCCTTACACAGATACGCAGTATTTT

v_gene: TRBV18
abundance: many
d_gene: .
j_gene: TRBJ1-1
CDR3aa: CASSPERGVNTEAFF
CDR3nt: TGTGCCAGCTCACCAGAAAGGGGGGTCAACACTGAAGCTTTCTTT

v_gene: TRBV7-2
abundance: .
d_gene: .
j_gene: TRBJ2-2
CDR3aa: CASTLRPVVTGELFF
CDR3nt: TGTGCCAGCACCCTCCGGCCCGTTGTTACCGGGGAGCTGTTTTTT

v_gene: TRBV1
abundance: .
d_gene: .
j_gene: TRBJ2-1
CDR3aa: CTSSQDLSGRAWEQFF
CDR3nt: TGCACCAGCAGCCAAGATTTGAGCGGGAGGGCCTGGGAGCAGTTCTTC

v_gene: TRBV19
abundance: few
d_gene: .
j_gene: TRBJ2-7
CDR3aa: CASRGLPRSYEQYF
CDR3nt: TGTGCCAGTAGGGGACTTCCGAGGAGCTACGAGCAGTACTTC

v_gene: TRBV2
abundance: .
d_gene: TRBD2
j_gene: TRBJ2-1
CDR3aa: CASRLAGGLYNEQFF
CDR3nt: TGTGCCAGCAGGCTAGCGGGAGGGCTCTACAATGAGCAGTTCTTC

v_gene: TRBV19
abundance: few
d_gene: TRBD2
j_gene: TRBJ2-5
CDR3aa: CASSPGWGLAGVRQETQYF
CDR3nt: TGTGCCAGTAGTCCCGGCTGGGGACTAGCGGGAGTGAGGCAAGAGACCCAGTACTTC

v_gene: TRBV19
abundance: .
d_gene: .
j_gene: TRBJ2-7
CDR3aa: CASSPTGLEQYF
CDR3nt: TGTGCCAGTAGTCCCACAGGGCTCGAGCAGTACTTC

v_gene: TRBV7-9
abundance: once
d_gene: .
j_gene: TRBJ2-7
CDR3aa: CASSLGFVGYEQYF
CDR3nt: TGTGCCAGCAGCTTAGGATTTGTGGGCTACGAGCAGTACTTC

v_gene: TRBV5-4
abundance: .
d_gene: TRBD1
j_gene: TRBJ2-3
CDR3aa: CASSTMTGSTDTQYF
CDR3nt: TGTGCCAGCAGCACAATGACAGGGAGCACAGATACGCAGTATTTT

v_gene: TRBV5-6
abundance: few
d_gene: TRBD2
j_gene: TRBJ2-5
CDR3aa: CASSLAGGETQYF
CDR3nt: TGTGCCAGCAGCCTAGCGGGAGGGGAGACCCAGTACTTC

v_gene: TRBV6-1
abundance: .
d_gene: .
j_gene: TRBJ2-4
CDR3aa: CASSEWQGRNIQYF
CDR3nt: TGTGCCAGCAGTGAATGGCAGGGGAGGAACATTCAGTACTTC